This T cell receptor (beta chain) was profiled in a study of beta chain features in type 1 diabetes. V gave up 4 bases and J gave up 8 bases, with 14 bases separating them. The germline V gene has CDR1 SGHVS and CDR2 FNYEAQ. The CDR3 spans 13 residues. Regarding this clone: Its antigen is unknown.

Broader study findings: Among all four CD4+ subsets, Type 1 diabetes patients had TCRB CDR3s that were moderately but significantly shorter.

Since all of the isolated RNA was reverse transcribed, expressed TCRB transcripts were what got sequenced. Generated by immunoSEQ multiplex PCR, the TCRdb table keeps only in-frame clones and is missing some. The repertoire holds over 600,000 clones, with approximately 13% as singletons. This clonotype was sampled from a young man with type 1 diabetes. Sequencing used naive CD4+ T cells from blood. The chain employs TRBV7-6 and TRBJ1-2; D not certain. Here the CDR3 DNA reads TGTGCCAGCAGCTCAGGAGTTGGGAGCGGCTACACCTTC. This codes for CASSSGVGSGYTF.